The T cell receptor beta chain described here comes from a study of CD8+CD57+ T cells in acquired aplastic anemia. Profiles of TCR beta VDJ and CDR3 were generated from a genomic DNA template. TCRdb re-derived calls from the reads in MiXCR, one entry per CDR3 protein. The sample consists of 400,000 to 450,000 distinct CDR3 sequences, roughly 64% of them appearing once. To note about this clonotype: The DNA is left out, because the CDR3 cannot be placed on it with certainty; the CDR3 is given as TCRdb lists it.

Sequenced: sorted CD4+, CD8+, or CD8+CD57+ T cells (not recorded which) from PBMCs. The TCR originated in a human donor in good health, serving as a control.

The CDR3 here is CASSFGWGAETYF. The gene calls are TRBV7-2 and TRBJ2-7; the tabulated D call, TRBD1, remains unverified against the DNA. Germline V gene lookup returns CDR1 SGHTA and CDR2 FQGNSA. The length of the CDR3 is 13 amino acids, counting both ends.